Following are 11 T cell receptor beta chains from one sample sequenced in a study of control samples from healthy donors and cancer patients. TCRdb keeps only in-frame clones here, not all; method: immunoSEQ multiplex PCR. The repertoire consists of about 160,000 clones, with 70% to 90% occurring once and the leading ten covering more than 10%. The sequenced material came from blood. The receptor source for this set is a man aged 30 to 45 in good health.

J is TRBJ2-7 and V is TRBV14; no clear D. CDR3 length equals 14 residues. Trimming cost V 0 bases and J 8 bases, with 14 bases left between them. Per the germline V gene, CDR1 is SGHDN and CDR2 is FVKESK. The DNA for the CDR3 is TGTGCCAGCAGCCAAGAAGGCCAAGGTCGGCAGCAGTACTTC. The encoded protein is CASSQEGQGRQQYF. The full variable domain, its missing parts supplied by reference TRBV14 and TRBJ2-7, is EAGVTQFPSHSVIEKGQTVTLRCDPISGHDNLYWYRRVMGKEIKFLLHFVKESKQDESGMPNNRFLAERTGGTYSTLKVQPAELEDSGVYFCASSQEGQGRQQYFGPGTRLTVT.

Concerning this clone: Other DNA variants within this sample encode the same CDR3. The rearrangement links TRBV12-3 or TRBV12-4 to TRBJ2-5, with no clear D. Trimming removed 3 bases from V and 6 bases from J, with 5 bases in between. This CDR3 contains 11 residues. As DNA, the CDR3 is TGTGCCAGCAGTTTCAGGCAGACCCAGTACTTC. It yields the protein CASSFRQTQYF.

The chain has TRBV3-1 (or the pseudogene TRBV3-2) and TRBJ2-6; D unclear. The ends were cut back, 0 bases at V and 0 bases at J, with 3 bases in the middle. Germline V gene sequence: CDR1 LGHDT, CDR2 YNNKEL (reference sequence). CDR3 length: 15 residues. In nucleotides, the CDR3 is TGTGCCAGCAGCCAAGACAGCTCTGGGGCCAACGTCCTGACTTTC. This gives the protein CASSQDSSGANVLTF.

The rearrangement uses TRBV25-1 and TRBJ2-3; 7 bases are a match to TRBD1. Germline assignment: CDR1 MGHDK and CDR2 SYGVNS. V lost 4 bases, J lost 1 base, and 8 bases stayed unmatched. The CDR3 extends over 16 amino acids. CDR3: CASSAPTGVGTDTQYF. The CDR3 DNA reads TGTGCCAGCAGTGCCCCTACAGGGGTCGGCACAGATACGCAGTATTTT. The full variable domain, its missing parts supplied by reference TRBV25-1 and TRBJ2-3, is EADIYQTPRYLVIGTGKKITLECSQTMGHDKMYWYQQDPGMELHLIHYSYGVNSTEKGDLSSESTVSRIRTEHFPLTLESARPSHTSQYLCASSAPTGVGTDTQYFGPGTRLTVL.

The chain uses TRBV5-1 and TRBJ2-3; TRBD1 matches at 8 bases. CDR3 length equals 14 residues. V was clipped by 4 bases and J by 4 bases; unmatched bases: 5. CDR1 and CDR2 from the germline V gene are SGHRS and YFSETQ. CDR3 DNA: TGCGCCAGCAGCCCGGACAGGGCCCCAGATACGCAGTATTTT. Amino acid sequence: CASSPDRAPDTQYF.

The rearrangement links TRBV5-1 to TRBJ2-2; D gene uncertain. The germline V gene encodes CDR1 SGHRS and CDR2 YFSETQ. V was trimmed by 0 bases and J by 4 bases, leaving 7 bases between them. This CDR3 spans 14 amino acids. CDR3 bases: TGCGCCAGCAGCTTGGGATCCATCACCGGGGAGCTGTTTTTT. It encodes CASSLGSITGELFF. Full variable domain (missing parts from reference TRBV5-1 and TRBJ2-2): KAGVTQTPRYLIKTRGQQVTLSCSPISGHRSVSWYQQTPGQGLQFLFEYFSETQRNKGNFPGRFSGRQFSNSRSEMNVSTLELGDSALYLCASSLGSITGELFFGEGSRLTVL.

The CDR3: CASSEEGWGAGYGYTF. In DNA, the CDR3 is TGTGCCAGCAGTGAAGAAGGATGGGGCGCAGGTTATGGCTACACCTTC. The chain uses TRBV6-1 and TRBJ1-2; D possibly corresponds to TRBD1 (5 bases). This CDR3 region has 16 residues. Germline assignment: CDR1 MNHNS and CDR2 SASEGT. V lost 1 base, J lost 5 bases, and 17 bases lay in between.

The chain couples TRBV3-1 (or the pseudogene TRBV3-2) to TRBJ1-4, with D unclear. CDR1 and CDR2 (germline): LGHDT, YNNKEL (reference sequence). The CDR3 loop spans 13 amino acids. The V end was cut by 4 bases, the J end by 8 bases, with 11 bases between. Here the CDR3 DNA reads TGTGCCAGCAGCCGAGGACTGAGGGAAAAACTGTTTTTT. Translation gives CASSRGLREKLFF.

The chain employs TRBV7-6 and TRBJ2-1; D not resolved. This CDR3 comprises 13 residues. Germline loops: CDR1 SGHVS, CDR2 FNYEAQ. Trimming removed 1 base at V and 5 bases at J, with 6 bases between. This CDR3 is CASSLGLHNEQFF. The CDR3 DNA follows: TGTGCCAGCAGCTTAGGCCTCCACAATGAGCAGTTCTTC.

The DNA for the CDR3 is TGTGCCAGCAGTGAAGCAGCCGGGGTGGACGAGCAGTACTTC. This gives the protein CASSEAAGVDEQYF. The V and J genes are TRBV6-1 and TRBJ2-7, with a weak D call TRBD2 (5 bases). The V and J ends lost 0 bases and 5 bases respectively, with 11 bases between them. CDR3 length equals 14 residues. The germline gives CDR1 MNHNS, CDR2 SASEGT.

The rearrangement uses TRBV7-2 and TRBJ1-1; D may be TRBD1 (6 bases). Germline-derived CDR1 and CDR2 are SGHTA and FQGNSA. The CDR3 has 15 residues. V was cut by 7 bases and J by 2 bases, with 17 bases left in between. The CDR3 nucleotides are TGTGCCAGCACCCCCCCAGGGGCAACTAACACTGAAGCTTTCTTT. Its translation is CASTPPGATNTEAFF.